These T cell receptor beta chains were read from a single sample in a study of cytomegalovirus exposure and HLA in healthy donors. Assay used: immunoSEQ multiplex PCR; TCRdb lists only in-frame clones, some missing. Of around 100,000 clones listed, roughly 85% are singletons. Input material: PBMCs. These receptors were taken from a man aged 30 to 45 in good health and CMV-seropositive. CDR3s include the opening cysteine and the closing phenylalanine or tryptophan. The D gene is left open where the match is weak. Clone size appears in some rows only: once, few, many, or a class for an expanded clone.

d_gene	v_gene	abundance	j_gene	CDR3nt	CDR3aa
TRBD1	TRBV9	NA	TRBJ2-5	TGTGCCAGCAGCGTGACAACAGGGGTAGGGACCCAGTACTTC	CASSVTTGVGTQYF
NA	TRBV5-1	NA	TRBJ1-2	TGTGCCAGCAGCTCCCAGGGGAACTATGGCTACACCTTC	CASSSQGNYGYTF
NA	TRBV6-1	NA	TRBJ2-3	TGTGCCAGCAGTGAATCTTATCGGGCAGATACGCAGTATTTT	CASSESYRADTQYF
NA	TRBV9	NA	TRBJ2-3	TGTGCCAGCAGTCGGATGAGGTCTGGGACAGATACGCAGTATTTT	CASSRMRSGTDTQYF
NA	TRBV2	NA	TRBJ1-1	TGTGCCAGCAGTGCCCAGGGCAACACTGAAGCTTTCTTT	CASSAQGNTEAFF
TRBD2	TRBV5-6	NA	TRBJ2-1	TGTGCCAGCAGCCCCCTAGCGGGAGGGAGCAATGAGCAGTTCTTC	CASSPLAGGSNEQFF
NA	TRBV4-2	NA	TRBJ2-3	TGTGCCAGCAGCCAAGCTCCCGGCACAGATACGCAGTATTTT	CASSQAPGTDTQYF
TRBD2	TRBV27	NA	TRBJ2-1	TGTGCCAGCAGACTACTGACTAGCGGGGGGGCAGTCTACAATGAGCAGTTCTTC	CASRLLTSGGAVYNEQFF
NA	TRBV4-1	NA	TRBJ1-5	TGCGCCAGCAGCCAAGAGCCAGGGGGCAATCAGCCCCAGCATTTT	CASSQEPGGNQPQHF
NA	TRBV5-6	few	TRBJ2-5	TGTGCCAGCAGCTTGGTTAGGGGAGGAGAGACCCAGTACTTC	CASSLVRGGETQYF
NA	TRBV27	NA	TRBJ1-5	TGTGCCAGCAGTTTATGGGAGGGTAATCAGCCCCAGCATTTT	CASSLWEGNQPQHF
TRBD1	TRBV10-2	NA	TRBJ1-4	TGCGCCAGCAGTTACAGGGGGCGGGAAAAACTGTTTTTT	CASSYRGREKLFF
NA	TRBV2	NA	TRBJ1-1	TGTGCCAGCAAGGCCAGGGCGAACACTGAAGCTTTCTTT	CASKARANTEAFF
TRBD1	TRBV5-1	NA	TRBJ2-3	TGCGCCAGCAGCTTTTCGGACAGGAGCTGGGGGACAGATACGCAGTATTTT	CASSFSDRSWGTDTQYF
NA	TRBV6-5	NA	TRBJ2-3	TGTGCCAGCAGTGCGGGGCGAACTAGAGGTACGCAGTATTTT	CASSAGRTRGTQYF
NA	TRBV6-1	few	TRBJ2-5	TGTGCCAGCAGGGCCTTGGGGCCACAAGAGACCCAGTACTTC	CASRALGPQETQYF
NA	TRBV6-1	NA	TRBJ2-5	TGTGCCAGCAGTGATGGGACTTACCAAGAGACCCAGTACTTC	CASSDGTYQETQYF
NA	TRBV27	NA	TRBJ2-7	TGTGCCAGCAGTTTAGGTTACGAGCAGTACTTC	CASSLGYEQYF
NA	TRBV30	NA	TRBJ1-2	TGTGCCTGGAGTTCAACACGGCAGGGAGGCTATGGCTACACCTTC	CAWSSTRQGGYGYTF
NA	TRBV27	NA	TRBJ2-3	TGTGCCAGCAGTCTCTCCCCAGATACGCAGTATTTT	CASSLSPDTQYF
TRBD1	TRBV2	NA	TRBJ2-1	TGTGCCAGCGGGGACAGGGGATACAATGAGCAGTTCTTC	CASGDRGYNEQFF
TRBD2	TRBV18	NA	TRBJ2-2	TGTGCCAGCTCACCACGTCATATCCTGACTAGCGGGAGTATCACCGGGGAGCTGTTTTTT	CASSPRHILTSGSITGELFF
TRBD2	TRBV9	NA	TRBJ2-1	TGTGCCAGCAGCGTAGCTCATGTGGCTAGCGGGGGGGAGAATGAGCAGTTCTTC	CASSVAHVASGGENEQFF
NA	TRBV9	NA	TRBJ2-3	TGTGCCAGCAGCGTAGCGGGGGGCGGGGCGGGAGATACGCAGTATTTT	CASSVAGGGAGDTQYF
NA	TRBV28	NA	TRBJ2-7	TGTGCCAGCAGTTCCACAGGCGACTCCTACGAGCAGTACTTC	CASSSTGDSYEQYF
NA	TRBV6-1	NA	TRBJ1-5	TGTGCCAGCAGTGAAGCGGGAGGCCAGCCCCAGCATTTT	CASSEAGGQPQHF
NA	TRBV10-2	NA	TRBJ2-3	TGCGCCAGCAGGGAACAGGGTAGCACAGATACGCAGTATTTT	CASREQGSTDTQYF
TRBD1	TRBV4-2	NA	TRBJ2-2	TGTGCCAGCAGCCTCCTGAGGGGACAGGGAGGGACCGGGGAGCTGTTTTTT	CASSLLRGQGGTGELFF
TRBD1	TRBV5-1	NA	TRBJ1-2	TGCGCCAGCAGCTTGGGAGGGGACAGGGCTGGCTATGGCTACACCTTC	CASSLGGDRAGYGYTF
NA	TRBV5-4	few	TRBJ1-1	TGTGCCAGCAGCTTGGACGGGGACACTGAAGCTTTCTTT	CASSLDGDTEAFF
TRBD1	TRBV28	NA	TRBJ1-5	TGTGCCAGCAGTTCGACAGGGTTAAGCAATCAGCCCCAGCATTTT	CASSSTGLSNQPQHF
TRBD1	TRBV5-4	NA	TRBJ2-1	TGTGCCAGCAGCGACGGACAGGGCCTATCTGTAGGGGTAGGCTTCTTC	CASSDGQGLSVGVGFF
TRBD1	TRBV19	NA	TRBJ1-2	TGTGCCAGTAGCACAGGGGGCGATGGCTACACCTTC	CASSTGGDGYTF
TRBD1	TRBV28	NA	TRBJ1-5	TGTGCCAGCAGTTTCGACAGGGGGAGAGATAGCAATCAGCCCCAGCATTTT	CASSFDRGRDSNQPQHF
NA	TRBV27	NA	TRBJ1-1	TGTGCCAGCAGTTTATTAAGGGGAACGATGAACACTGAAGCTTTCTTT	CASSLLRGTMNTEAFF
NA	TRBV18	NA	TRBJ1-1	TGTGCCAGCTCACCACCCGGGGGAGGAACTGAAGCTTTCTTT	CASSPPGGGTEAFF
TRBD1	TRBV18	few	TRBJ1-4	TGTGCCAGCTCGCCGACAGGGGGAGGTGAAAAACTGTTTTTT	CASSPTGGGEKLFF
TRBD2	TRBV11-2	few	TRBJ2-3	TGTGCCAGCAGCCGAAGGACCGGGACTACTGCACCCAGCACAGATACGCAGTATTTT	CASSRRTGTTAPSTDTQYF
TRBD1	TRBV25-1	NA	TRBJ2-1	TGTGCCAGCAGTGTCACAGGGGACGCGTTCTTC	CASSVTGDAFF
TRBD1	TRBV5-1	NA	TRBJ1-2	TGCGCCAGCAGCTTGGCAGGGGGCGATGGCTACACCTTC	CASSLAGGDGYTF
TRBD1	TRBV11-2	once	TRBJ1-3	TGTGCCAGCACCGATTTTACAGGGGGCATGGGCACCATATATTTT	CASTDFTGGMGTIYF
NA	TRBV27	NA	TRBJ1-2	TGTGCCAACACGGGACTCAACTATGGCTACACCTTC	CANTGLNYGYTF
NA	TRBV6-1	NA	TRBJ2-1	TGTGCCAGCTTCGAGGGAGTGTCCTACAATGAGCAGTTCTTC	CASFEGVSYNEQFF
TRBD2	TRBV2	NA	TRBJ2-1	TGTGCCAGCATTATACCGGGACTAGCGGCACTTTACAATGAGCAGTTCTTC	CASIIPGLAALYNEQFF
TRBD1	TRBV11-3	NA	TRBJ2-1	TGTGCCAGCAGATCCGGGACAGGGGGTTACAATGAGCAGTTCTTC	CASRSGTGGYNEQFF
TRBD2	TRBV5-4	NA	TRBJ2-1	TGTGCCAGCAGCCCTGGGGTAGCGGGAGGATTGGGGCAGTTCTTC	CASSPGVAGGLGQFF
NA	TRBV5-6	NA	TRBJ1-1	TGTGCCAGCAGCTTAGGGACAACTACCCCTGAAGCTTTCTTT	CASSLGTTTPEAFF
TRBD2	TRBV4-1	few	TRBJ2-1	TGCGCCAGCAGCCCGTTCGGACTAGCGGAAGGGGACAATGAGCAGTTCTTC	CASSPFGLAEGDNEQFF
TRBD1	TRBV7-9	NA	TRBJ2-2	TGTGCCAGCAGCTCTCTAAGGACAGGGAATATGCCCCGCACCGGGGAGCTGTTTTTT	CASSSLRTGNMPRTGELFF
TRBD2	TRBV29-1	NA	TRBJ2-1	TGCAGCGTACGGCCTACTAGCGGGGGTACCCATGAGCAGTTCTTC	CSVRPTSGGTHEQFF
TRBD1	TRBV19	NA	TRBJ1-1	TGTGCCAGTACTAGCGGGACAGCCCTTATGAACACTGAAGCTTTCTTT	CASTSGTALMNTEAFF
TRBD2	TRBV19	NA	TRBJ2-3	TGTGCCAGTAGTATAACCCTAGCGGGGGGACCCGCTTATACGCAGTATTTT	CASSITLAGGPAYTQYF
TRBD1	TRBV18	NA	TRBJ2-5	TGTGCCAGCTCACTGGGACAGCAAGAGACCCAGTACTTC	CASSLGQQETQYF
NA	TRBV6-6	NA	TRBJ1-2	TGTGCCAGCAGAAACATGGACAGATATTATGGCTACACCTTC	CASRNMDRYYGYTF
NA	TRBV29-1	NA	TRBJ2-1	TGCAGCGCACAACAGGTTTCGTATGAGCAGTTCTTC	CSAQQVSYEQFF
TRBD2	TRBV7-6	NA	TRBJ2-3	TGTGCCAGCAGCCATAGACTAGCGGGAGACCGACCAGATACGCAGTATTTT	CASSHRLAGDRPDTQYF
NA	TRBV5-8	NA	TRBJ1-5	TGTGCCAGCAGCTTACAGGGCTATAGCAATCAGCCCCAGCATTTT	CASSLQGYSNQPQHF